Reported below is one TCR beta chain. This CDR3 has 16 residues. The germline CDR1 and CDR2 sequences are ENHRY and SYGVKD. The V end was cut by 10 bases, the J end by 1 base, with 19 bases between. TCRdb re-called the 5' RACE reads with MiXCR, one entry per CDR3 protein. The data hold hundreds of thousands of distinct CDR3 sequences, with 6.1% observed a single time. This entry comes from a study of identical twins. The V gene is TRBV10-3, the J gene TRBJ2-2; perhaps TRBD1 as D (5 bases). Material for sequencing was naive T cells sorted from blood. This TCR was sampled from a man aged 18 to 35 in good health. DNA for the CDR3: TGTGCCACCAACCCAACGACAGCCATGAACACCGGGGAGCTGTTTTTT. Protein sequence: CATNPTTAMNTGELFF.